A few counts support the clone carrying this T cell receptor beta chain. This specimen belongs to a study of identical twins. This CDR3 contains 15 residues. With 2 bases removed from V and 6 bases from J, the gap between germline ends came to 14 bases. The germline gives CDR1 SGDLS, CDR2 YYNGEE. TCRdb called the 5' RACE reads again in MiXCR, with one record for every CDR3 protein. The table lists over 500,000 distinct CDR3 sequences, approximately 22% of them singletons. Another study also made use of these data, one on T cells expressing NK-cell markers. That paper notes: In a group of several donors, dominant NKG2C+ clonotypes represented roughly 1.0-8% of CD8+ T cells.

The sequence came from a young woman in good health. The sample taken for sequencing was CD4+ T cells sorted from blood. This sequence joins TRBV9 and TRBJ2-2, with D perhaps matching TRBD1 (7 bases). In nucleotides, the CDR3 is TGTGCCAGCAGCGTTCAGGGGGGATTGGCCGGGGAGCTGTTTTTT. Its translation: CASSVQGGLAGELFF.